A selection of T cell receptor beta chains follows, all from one sample in a study of blood T cell repertoires in COVID-19. The protocol was immunoSEQ multiplex PCR, while the TCRdb copy is restricted to in-frame clones and leaves out a portion. The data show about 160,000 clones, 80% to 85% seen once. What was sequenced was peripheral blood. Receptor source: a young man with active or convalescent COVID-19. The CDR3 runs from the conserved cysteine through the conserved F or W. Fields, in order: V gene, clone size, J gene, D gene, CDR3 protein, CDR3 DNA. The D gene is left open where the match is weak. For some rows the clone size is stated as once, few or many, or as a class when expanded; others skip it.

TRBV6-5	.	TRBJ2-2	TRBD1	CASTTDRVAGELFF	TGTGCCAGCACAACGGACAGGGTAGCCGGGGAGCTGTTTTTT
TRBV25-1	.	TRBJ2-1	TRBD1	CASSLQGALEQFF	TGTGCCAGCAGTCTACAGGGGGCGCTGGAGCAGTTCTTC
TRBV7-6	.	TRBJ2-7	TRBD2	CASSPRTSGSNEQYF	TGTGCCAGCAGCCCCCGGACTAGCGGGAGCAACGAGCAGTACTTC
TRBV19	.	TRBJ2-2	.	CASSRQTGELFF	TGTGCCAGTAGTAGGCAGACCGGGGAGCTGTTTTTT
TRBV7-8	few	TRBJ1-1	.	CASSLGTANTEAFF	TGTGCCAGCAGCTTAGGGACAGCTAACACTGAAGCTTTCTTT
TRBV6-5	.	TRBJ2-5	TRBD2	CASRGGRETQYF	TGTGCCAGCCGGGGGGGCAGGGAGACCCAGTACTTC
TRBV4-2	.	TRBJ2-3	TRBD2	CASSQGEGTSEDTQYF	TGTGCCAGCAGCCAAGGGGAGGGGACTAGCGAAGATACGCAGTATTTT
TRBV28	.	TRBJ2-7	.	CASSTQGFYEQYF	TGTGCCAGCAGTACACAGGGATTTTACGAGCAGTACTTC
TRBV5-6	.	TRBJ1-5	.	CASSFGQSGQPQHF	TGTGCCAGCAGCTTTGGACAGAGCGGTCAGCCCCAGCATTTT
TRBV11-2	.	TRBJ1-2	.	CASRGLTGGGYTF	TGTGCCAGCAGGGGATTGACAGGCGGGGGCTACACCTTC
TRBV29-1	.	TRBJ1-1	.	CSVTTSGSETFF	TGCAGCGTTACTACCTCAGGTAGCGAAACTTTCTTT
TRBV13	.	TRBJ2-3	.	CASSLIGRGGRTDTQYF	TGTGCCAGCAGCTTAATCGGTAGAGGGGGACGCACAGATACGCAGTATTTT
TRBV5-1	.	TRBJ2-5	.	CASSRTEGETQYF	TGCGCCAGCAGCAGGACAGAGGGGGAGACCCAGTACTTC
TRBV5-1	.	TRBJ2-1	TRBD2	CASSLASGGRYNEQFF	TGCGCCAGCAGCTTGGCTAGCGGGGGGAGGTACAATGAGCAGTTCTTC
TRBV7-6	once	TRBJ2-3	.	CASSHHHRRSPHTDTQYF	TGTGCCAGCAGCCACCATCATCGTCGGAGTCCCCACACAGATACGCAGTATTTT
TRBV25-1	.	TRBJ1-5	.	CASSDSTHSNQPQHF	TGTGCCAGCAGTGACAGTACCCATAGCAATCAGCCCCAGCATTTT
TRBV5-6	.	TRBJ2-7	TRBD1	CASSLGTGAVSYEQYF	TGTGCCAGCAGCTTGGGGACAGGGGCGGTCTCCTACGAGCAGTACTTC